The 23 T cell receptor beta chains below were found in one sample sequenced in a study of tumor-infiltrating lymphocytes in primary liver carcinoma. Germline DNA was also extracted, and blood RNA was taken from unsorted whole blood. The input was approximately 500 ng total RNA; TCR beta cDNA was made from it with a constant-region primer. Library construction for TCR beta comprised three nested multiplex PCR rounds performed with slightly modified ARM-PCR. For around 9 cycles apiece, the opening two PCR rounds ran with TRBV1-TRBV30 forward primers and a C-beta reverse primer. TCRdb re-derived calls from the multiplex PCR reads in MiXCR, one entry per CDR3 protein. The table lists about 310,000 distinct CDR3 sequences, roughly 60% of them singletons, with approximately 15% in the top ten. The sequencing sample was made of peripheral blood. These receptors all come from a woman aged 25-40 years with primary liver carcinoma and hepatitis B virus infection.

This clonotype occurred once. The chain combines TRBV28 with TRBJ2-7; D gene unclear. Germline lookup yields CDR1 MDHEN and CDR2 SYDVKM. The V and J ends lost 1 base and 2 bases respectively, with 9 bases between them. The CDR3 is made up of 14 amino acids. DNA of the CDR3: TGTGCCAGCAGTTTATATAGGACCCCCTACGAGCAGTACTTC. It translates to CASSLYRTPYEQYF.

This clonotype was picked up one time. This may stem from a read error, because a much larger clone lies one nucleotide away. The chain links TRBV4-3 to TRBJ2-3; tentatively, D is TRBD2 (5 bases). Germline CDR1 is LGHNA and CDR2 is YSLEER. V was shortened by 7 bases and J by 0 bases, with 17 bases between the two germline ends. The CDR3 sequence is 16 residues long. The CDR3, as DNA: TGCGCCAGCATCCAGGCCCCCGGGATTAGCACAGATACGCAGTATTTT. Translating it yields CASIQAPGISTDTQYF.

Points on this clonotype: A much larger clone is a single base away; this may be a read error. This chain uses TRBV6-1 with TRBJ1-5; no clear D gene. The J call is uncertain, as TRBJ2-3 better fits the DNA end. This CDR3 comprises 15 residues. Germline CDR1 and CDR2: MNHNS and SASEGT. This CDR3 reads CASSVSRGSNQPQYF. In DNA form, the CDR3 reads TGTGCCAGCAGTGTAAGTCGTGGTAGCAATCAGCCCCAGTATTTT.

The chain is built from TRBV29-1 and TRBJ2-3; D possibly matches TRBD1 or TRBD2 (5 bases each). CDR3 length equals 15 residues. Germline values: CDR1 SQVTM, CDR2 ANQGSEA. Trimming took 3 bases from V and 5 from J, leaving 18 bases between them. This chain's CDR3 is CSVEYYGEGIDTQYF. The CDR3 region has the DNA TGCAGCGTTGAGTATTATGGAGAGGGGATAGATACGCAGTATTTT.

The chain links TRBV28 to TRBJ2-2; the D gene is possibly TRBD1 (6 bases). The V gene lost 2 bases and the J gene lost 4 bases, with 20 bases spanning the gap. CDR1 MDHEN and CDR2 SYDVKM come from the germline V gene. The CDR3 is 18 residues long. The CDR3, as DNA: TGTGCCAGCAGTTTAAACCACAGGGTTTGGGCAATCACCGGGGAGCTGTTTTTT. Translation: CASSLNHRVWAITGELFF.

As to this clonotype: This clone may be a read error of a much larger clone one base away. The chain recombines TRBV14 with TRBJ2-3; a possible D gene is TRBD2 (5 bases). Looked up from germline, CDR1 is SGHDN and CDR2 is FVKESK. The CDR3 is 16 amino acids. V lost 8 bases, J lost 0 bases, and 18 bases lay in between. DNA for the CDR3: TGTGCCAGCTGCCCCGGGAAGCGCCTCAGCACAGATACGCAGTATTTT. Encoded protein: CASCPGKRLSTDTQYF.

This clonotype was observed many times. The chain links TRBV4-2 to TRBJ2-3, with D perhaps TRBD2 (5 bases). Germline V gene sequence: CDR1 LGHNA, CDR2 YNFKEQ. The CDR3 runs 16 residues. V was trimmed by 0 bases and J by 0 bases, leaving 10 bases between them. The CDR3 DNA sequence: TGTGCCAGCAGCCAAGAGCCGGGAACTAGCACAGATACGCAGTATTTT. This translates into CASSQEPGTSTDTQYF.

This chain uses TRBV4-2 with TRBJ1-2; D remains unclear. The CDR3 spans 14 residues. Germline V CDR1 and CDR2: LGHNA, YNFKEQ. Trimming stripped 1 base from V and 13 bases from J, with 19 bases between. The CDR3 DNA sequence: TGTGCCAGCAGCCAAGGAATGACTGGGGATGGTTGCACCTTC. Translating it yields CASSQGMTGDGCTF.

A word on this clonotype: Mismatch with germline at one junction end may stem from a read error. The CDR3 sequence is CASSLVAQETQCF. CDR3 sequence (DNA): TGTGCCAGCAGTTTAGTTGCCCAAGAGACCCAGTGCTTC. V usage is TRBV28 and J usage is TRBJ2-5; D gene ambiguous. This CDR3 has 13 amino acids. The germline CDR1 and CDR2 sequences are MDHEN and SYDVKM.

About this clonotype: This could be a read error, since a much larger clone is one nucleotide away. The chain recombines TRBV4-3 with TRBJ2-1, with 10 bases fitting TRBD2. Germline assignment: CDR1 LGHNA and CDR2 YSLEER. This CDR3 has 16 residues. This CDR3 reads CASSQDRLAGGNEQLF. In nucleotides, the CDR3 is TGCGCCAGCAGCCAAGATCGACTAGCGGGTGGGAATGAGCAGCTCTTC.

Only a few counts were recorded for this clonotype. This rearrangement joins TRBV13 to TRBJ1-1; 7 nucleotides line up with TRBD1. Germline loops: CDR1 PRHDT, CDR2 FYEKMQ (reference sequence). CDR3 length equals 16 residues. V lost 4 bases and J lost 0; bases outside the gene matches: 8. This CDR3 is CASSSLGGQLNTEAFF. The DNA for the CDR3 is TGTGCCAGCAGCTCACTAGGGGGACAGCTGAACACTGAAGCTTTCTTT.

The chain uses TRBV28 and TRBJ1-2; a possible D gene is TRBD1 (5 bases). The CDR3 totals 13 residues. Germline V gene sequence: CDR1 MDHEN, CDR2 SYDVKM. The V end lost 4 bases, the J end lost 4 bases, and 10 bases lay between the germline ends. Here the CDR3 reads CASSSSGSYGYTF. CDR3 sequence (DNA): TGTGCCAGCAGTTCTTCAGGGAGCTATGGCTACACCTTC.

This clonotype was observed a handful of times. CDR3 bases: TGTGCCAGCACCGCACGGTGGGTTACTGAAGCTTTCTTT. Its translation: CASTARWVTEAFF. The chain recombines TRBV13 with TRBJ1-1; no firm D call. This CDR3 is 13 amino acids long. Germline V gene sequence: CDR1 PRHDT, CDR2 FYEKMQ (reference sequence). Trimming left V 7 bases short and J 5 bases short, with 14 bases between.

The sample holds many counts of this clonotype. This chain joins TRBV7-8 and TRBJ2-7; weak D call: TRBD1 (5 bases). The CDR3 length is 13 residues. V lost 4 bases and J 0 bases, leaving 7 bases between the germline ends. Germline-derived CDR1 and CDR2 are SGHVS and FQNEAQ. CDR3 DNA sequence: TGTGCCAGCAGCTCGACAGTCTCCTACGAGCAGTACTTC. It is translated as CASSSTVSYEQYF.

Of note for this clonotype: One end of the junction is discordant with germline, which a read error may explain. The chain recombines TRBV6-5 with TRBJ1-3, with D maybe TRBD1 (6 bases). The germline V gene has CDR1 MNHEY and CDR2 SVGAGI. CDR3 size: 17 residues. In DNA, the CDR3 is TGTGGCAGCAGTTACAGAGCAGCAGGGGCCTCTGGAAACACCATATATTTT. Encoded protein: CGSSYRAAGASGNTIYF.

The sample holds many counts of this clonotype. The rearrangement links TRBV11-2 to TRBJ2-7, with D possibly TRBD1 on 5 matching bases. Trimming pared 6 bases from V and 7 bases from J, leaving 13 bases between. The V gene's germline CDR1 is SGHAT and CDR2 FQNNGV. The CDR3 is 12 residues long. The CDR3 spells CASSLDSLEQYF. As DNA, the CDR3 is TGTGCCAGCAGTCTCGACAGTTTAGAGCAGTACTTC.

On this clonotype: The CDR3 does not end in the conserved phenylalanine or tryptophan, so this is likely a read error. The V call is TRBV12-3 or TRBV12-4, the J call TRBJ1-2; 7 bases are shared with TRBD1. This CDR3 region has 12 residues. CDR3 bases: TGTGCCAGCAGAACAGGGGACTATGACTACACCTCC. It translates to CASRTGDYDYTS.

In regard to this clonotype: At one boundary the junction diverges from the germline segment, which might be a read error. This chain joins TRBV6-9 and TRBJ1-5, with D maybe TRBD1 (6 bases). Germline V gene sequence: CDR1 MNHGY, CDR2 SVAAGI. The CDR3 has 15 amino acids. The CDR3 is CATSSAGARNQPQHF. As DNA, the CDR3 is TGTGCCACCAGTTCCGCAGGGGCCCGCAATCAGCCCCAGCATTTT.

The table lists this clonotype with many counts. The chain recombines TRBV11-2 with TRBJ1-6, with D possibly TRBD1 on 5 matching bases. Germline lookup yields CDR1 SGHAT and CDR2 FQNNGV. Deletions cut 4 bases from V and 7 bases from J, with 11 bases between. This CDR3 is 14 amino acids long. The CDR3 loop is CASSSWGSNSPLHF. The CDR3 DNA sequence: TGTGCCAGCAGCTCGTGGGGGTCGAATTCACCCCTCCACTTT.

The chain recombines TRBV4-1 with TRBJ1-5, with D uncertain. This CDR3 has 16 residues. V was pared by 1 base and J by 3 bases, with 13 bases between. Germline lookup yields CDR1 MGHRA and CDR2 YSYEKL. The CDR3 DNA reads TGCGCCAGCAGCCAAGCCGGTTCTCAAGACAATCAGCCCCAGCATTTT. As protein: CASSQAGSQDNQPQHF.

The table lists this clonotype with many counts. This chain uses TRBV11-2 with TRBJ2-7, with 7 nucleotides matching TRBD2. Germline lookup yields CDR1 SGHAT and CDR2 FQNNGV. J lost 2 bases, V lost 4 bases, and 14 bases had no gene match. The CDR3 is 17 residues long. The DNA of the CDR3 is TGTGCCAGCAGCTCAACTACCCCCGGGGCGGGGGCCTACGAGCAGTACTTC. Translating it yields CASSSTTPGAGAYEQYF. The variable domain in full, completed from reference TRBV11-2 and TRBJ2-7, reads EAGVAQSPRYKIIEKRQSVAFWCNPISGHATLYWYQQILGQGPKLLIQFQNNGVVDDSQLPKDRFSAERLKGVDSTLKIQPAKLEDSAVYLCASSSTTPGAGAYEQYFGPGTRLTVT.

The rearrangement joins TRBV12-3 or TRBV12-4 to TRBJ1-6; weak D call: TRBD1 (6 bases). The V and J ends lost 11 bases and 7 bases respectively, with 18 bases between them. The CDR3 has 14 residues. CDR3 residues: CAYSKQGGNSPLHF. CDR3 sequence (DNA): TGTGCCTACAGCAAACAGGGAGGAAATTCACCCCTCCACTTT.

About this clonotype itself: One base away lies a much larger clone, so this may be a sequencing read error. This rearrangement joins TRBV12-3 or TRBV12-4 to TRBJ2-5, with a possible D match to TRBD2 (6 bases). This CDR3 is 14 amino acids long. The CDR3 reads CASTSEGYHETQYF. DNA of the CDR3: TGTGCCAGCACGTCGGAGGGGTACCATGAGACCCAGTACTTC.